A single sample is the source of the 22 T cell receptor beta chains below, sequenced in a study of T cell responses to AZD1222 COVID-19 vaccine. Sequenced by immunoSEQ multiplex PCR; TCRdb stores in-frame clones only, minus some. The sample gives under 200,000 clones, 85% to 95% of which show up once; roughly 3.9% is in the top ten. Sequences were derived from peripheral blood, sampled on day 0 of AZD1222 vaccination. The receptors here all came from an adult in good health.

The V and J genes are TRBV6-5 and TRBJ1-1; no reliable D call. CDR3 length equals 13 residues. V was trimmed by 2 bases and J by 3 bases, leaving 7 bases between them. Germline CDR1 and CDR2: MNHEY and SVGAGI. Here the CDR3 DNA reads TGTGCCAGCAGTTACAGCTGGGACACTGAAGCTTTCTTT. Translation: CASSYSWDTEAFF.

The chain is built from TRBV10-3 and TRBJ1-2; D not resolved. The CDR3 extends over 13 amino acids. The V end lost 6 bases, the J end lost 8 bases, and 16 bases lay between the germline ends. The germline V gene encodes CDR1 ENHRY and CDR2 SYGVKD. CDR3 sequence reads: CAISDQVLGGYTF. CDR3 sequence (DNA): TGTGCCATCAGCGATCAAGTCCTTGGGGGCTACACCTTC.

This CDR3 reads CASEGQSSYEQYF. CDR3 nucleotides: TGTGCCAGCGAGGGACAGAGCTCCTACGAGCAGTACTTC. The rearrangement joins TRBV7-9 to TRBJ2-7; the match to TRBD1 covers 7 bases. Germline assignment: CDR1 SEHNR and CDR2 FQNEAQ (reference sequence). This CDR3 has 13 residues. V lost 8 bases to trimming and J lost 0 bases; unmatched junction nucleotides: 4.

This chain uses TRBV19 with TRBJ1-6, with 9 bases matching TRBD1. This CDR3 is 14 amino acids long. CDR1 is LNHDA and CDR2 is SQIVND in the germline V gene (reference sequence). V gave up 6 bases and J gave up 8 bases; unmatched junction bases: 5. The CDR3 here is CASRRQGDHSPLHF. CDR3 DNA sequence: TGTGCCAGTAGGAGACAGGGGGACCATTCACCCCTCCACTTT.

This chain links TRBV19 with TRBJ1-5; 7 bases match TRBD1. The CDR3 extends over 16 amino acids. V lost 3 bases and J lost 5; bases outside the gene matches: 10. Germline CDR1 and CDR2: LNHDA and SQIVND (reference sequence). The CDR3 loop is CASSISRGRVDQPQHF. CDR3 bases: TGTGCCAGTAGTATCAGTAGGGGGCGCGTGGATCAGCCCCAGCATTTT.

CDR3 nucleotides: TGTGCCAGCAGCTTCACGAAGCAGGGTACGATTTTAACCCAGCATTTT. The encoded protein is CASSFTKQGTILTQHF. The gene calls are TRBV5-6 and TRBJ1-5; a possible D gene is TRBD1 (5 bases). V lost 2 bases and J lost 11, with 23 bases in between. Germline CDR1 SGHDT, CDR2 YYEEEE. This CDR3 has 16 residues.

The chain uses TRBV5-1 and TRBJ2-5, with 7 bases identical to TRBD1. CDR1 and CDR2 from the germline V gene are SGHRS and YFSETQ. Trimming cost V 3 bases and J 2 bases; bases outside gene matches: 1. The CDR3 totals 13 residues. CDR3: CASSWTGQETQYF. CDR3 nucleotides: TGCGCCAGCAGCTGGACAGGTCAAGAGACCCAGTACTTC.

Only one count was recorded for this clone. The chain carries TRBV5-5 and TRBJ1-2; weak D call: TRBD1 (5 bases). The CDR3 sequence is 12 residues long. The V end was cut by 1 base, the J end by 8 bases, with 9 bases between. CDR1 SGHKS and CDR2 YYEKEE come from the germline V gene (reference sequence). The CDR3 nucleotides are TGTGCCAGCAGCTTGCCAGGGAGAGGCTACACCTTC. The encoded protein is CASSLPGRGYTF. Full variable domain (remainder filled in from reference TRBV5-5 and TRBJ1-2): DAGVTQSPTHLIKTRGQQVTLRCSPISGHKSVSWYQQVLGQGPQFIFQYYEKEERGRGNFPDRFSARQFPNYSSELNVNALLLGDSALYLCASSLPGRGYTFGSGTRLTVV.

A note on this clone: At the DNA level, this CDR3 is encoded by other sequences in the same sample as well. The chain recombines TRBV6-5 with TRBJ1-1; D is perhaps TRBD1 (5 bases). Trimming removed 0 bases from V and 4 bases from J, with 12 bases in between. Germline CDR1 and CDR2: MNHEY and SVGAGI. CDR3 length: 15 amino acids. CDR3: CASSYSNRGLTEAFF. The CDR3 coding sequence is TGTGCCAGCAGTTACTCGAATCGGGGACTCACTGAAGCTTTCTTT.

This clone was observed a single time. This chain links TRBV12-5 with TRBJ2-5; a possible D gene is TRBD2 (6 bases). The CDR3 loop spans 14 amino acids. Germline CDR1 LGHNT, CDR2 FRNRAP. The V end lost 5 bases, the J end lost 7 bases, and 17 bases lay between the germline ends. Here the CDR3 DNA reads TGTGCTAGTGGTGCCGTGGAGGGGTTCCTGACCCAGTACTTC. Its protein product is CASGAVEGFLTQYF.

The gene calls are TRBV10-2 and TRBJ2-1, with 12 bases aligning to TRBD2. V was pared by 3 bases and J by 4 bases, with 4 bases of the junction left unmatched. Germline values: CDR1 WSHSY, CDR2 SAAADI. The CDR3 spans 16 residues. Here the CDR3 DNA reads TGCGCCAGCAGTGATCCCGGACTAGCGGGGTACAATGAGCAGTTCTTC. Protein: CASSDPGLAGYNEQFF.

The chain couples TRBV7-8 to TRBJ1-1; D gene unclear. In germline, CDR1 is SGHVS, CDR2 FQNEAQ. The CDR3 runs to 15 residues. Trimming cost V 5 bases and J 0 bases, with 13 bases left between them. Here the CDR3 reads CASSPNLGVNTEAFF. CDR3 DNA: TGTGCCAGCAGCCCAAACCTTGGCGTGAACACTGAAGCTTTCTTT.

The chain joins TRBV6-2 or TRBV6-3 to TRBJ1-3, with D uncertain. The germline CDR1 and CDR2 sequences are MNHEY and SVGEGT. CDR3 length equals 16 residues. V gave up 5 bases and J gave up 0 bases, with 14 bases separating them. The CDR3 sequence: CASSPWSRDSGNTIYF. The CDR3 DNA reads TGTGCCAGCAGTCCGTGGAGCAGAGACTCTGGAAACACCATATATTTT.

This chain's CDR3 is CASSLGQGQGQPQHF. In DNA, the CDR3 is TGTGCCAGCAGCTTAGGGCAGGGTCAGGGGCAGCCCCAGCATTTT. The chain is built from TRBV5-4 and TRBJ1-5; maybe TRBD1 (6 bases). The CDR3 runs to 15 residues. V gave up 2 bases and J gave up 7 bases, with 16 bases separating them. Per the germline V gene, CDR1 is SGHNT and CDR2 is YYREEE (reference sequence).

The rearrangement uses TRBV12-5 and TRBJ2-5, with 7 positions matching TRBD1. The junction had 2 bases not matched to a gene; V was cut back by 5 bases and J by 2 bases. The CDR3 length is 13 residues. CDR1 and CDR2 (germline): LGHNT, FRNRAP. DNA for the CDR3: TGTGCTAGTGGTCCGGGACAGCAAGAGACCCAGTACTTC. Encoded protein: CASGPGQQETQYF. The full variable domain, its missing parts supplied by reference TRBV12-5 and TRBJ2-5, is DARVTQTPRHKVTEMGQEVTMRCQPILGHNTVFWYRQTMMQGLELLAYFRNRAPLDDSGMPKDRFSAEMPDATLATLKIQPSEPRDSAVYFCASGPGQQETQYFGPGTRLLVL.

The V gene is TRBV27, the J gene TRBJ1-1; D is unresolved. Germline CDR1 is MNHEY and CDR2 is SMNVEV (reference sequence). The CDR3 has 14 residues. Trimming left V 6 bases short and J 1 base short, with 12 bases between. For the CDR3, the DNA is TGTGCCAGCAGCCGAAGGACGGGGAACACTGAAGCTTTCTTT. It specifies CASSRRTGNTEAFF.

V and J are TRBV28 and TRBJ1-1; 7 bases are shared with TRBD1. The CDR3 extends over 12 amino acids. CDR1 is MDHEN and CDR2 is SYDVKM in the germline V gene. Losses at the gene ends were 2 bases for V and 10 bases for J; bases not matched to a gene: 4. The CDR3 DNA is TGTGCCAGCAGTTTAAGGGGGCGCGGAGCTTTCTTT. Translated: CASSLRGRGAFF. The whole variable domain, filled in from reference TRBV28 and TRBJ1-1, reads DVKVTQSSRYLVKRTGEKVFLECVQDMDHENMFWYRQDPGLGLRLIYFSYDVKMKEKGDIPEGYSVSREKKERFSLILESASTNQTSMYLCASSLRGRGAFFGQGTRLTVV.

The DNA for the CDR3 is TGTGCCAGCAGCCAGTACCCCGGGACAGGGGGAGGCTACACCTTC. It translates to CASSQYPGTGGGYTF. This chain uses TRBV25-1 with TRBJ1-2, with 11 nucleotides matching TRBD1. The CDR3 loop spans 15 amino acids. Germline trimming cut 6 bases from V and 8 bases from J; bases unmatched to any gene: 11. Germline V gene lookup returns CDR1 MGHDK and CDR2 SYGVNS.

The chain is built from TRBV3-1 (or the pseudogene TRBV3-2) and TRBJ2-7; TRBD1 aligns across 8 bases. J gave up 3 bases and V 4 bases, and 11 bases lay outside the gene matches. Germline CDR1 is LGHDT and CDR2 is YNNKEL (reference sequence). The CDR3 runs 16 residues. The CDR3 protein is CASSPRLGQANYEQYF. The CDR3 nucleotides are TGTGCCAGCAGCCCACGGTTGGGACAGGCGAACTACGAGCAGTACTTC.

The chain has TRBV3-1 (or the pseudogene TRBV3-2) and TRBJ1-2; weak D call: TRBD1 (5 bases). CDR3 length: 13 amino acids. Between the trimmed V and J ends, which lost 3 bases and 5 bases, there was a span of 10 bases. CDR1 LGHDT and CDR2 YNNKEL come from the germline V gene (reference sequence). The CDR3 sequence: CASSQGGGYGYTF. DNA of the CDR3: TGTGCCAGCAGCCAGGGTGGGGGTTATGGCTACACCTTC.

This clone has a single count. DNA for the CDR3: TGTGCCTGGAGCCGGGACATCTCCTACGAGCAGTACTTC. This sequence encodes CAWSRDISYEQYF. The genes are TRBV30 and TRBJ2-7, with D possibly matching TRBD1 (6 bases). The V end lost 3 bases, the J end lost 0 bases, and 9 bases lay between the germline ends. The CDR3 extends over 13 amino acids. Germline lookup yields CDR1 GTSNPN and CDR2 SVGIG (reference sequence).

The chain employs TRBV10-2 and TRBJ2-1; D may be TRBD1 or TRBD2 (5 bases each). The CDR3 loop spans 16 amino acids. V lost 2 bases, J lost 7 bases, and 18 bases lay in between. Per germline, CDR1 WSHSY and CDR2 SAAADI. CDR3 nucleotides: TGCGCCAGCAGTGAGAGTTCTGGGGGTTGGGGAAATGAGCAGTTCTTC. Amino acid sequence: CASSESSGGWGNEQFF.